Here is one T cell receptor (beta chain) with its context. The antigen is not known. Healthy individuals who donated bone marrow served as the donors. This sample was taken from a study of cytomegalovirus exposure and HLA in healthy donors. At the level of the study: As an earlier analysis found, around 200 million T cells yielded 100 million to 130 million unique TCR beta sequences.

Study-level results: Later findings reportedly placed an Asian-associated ancestry cluster below the roughly 670-donor mean for N-insertions. Cytomegalovirus association was listed for about 150 TCR beta chains.

V was pared by 3 bases and J by 6 bases, with 1 base of the junction left unmatched. This CDR3 contains 13 residues. CDR1 and CDR2 (germline): SGHAT, FQDESV (reference sequence). It was with 60 Vbeta and 13 Jbeta primers that the PCR ran. Assay used: immunoSEQ multiplex PCR; TCRdb lists only in-frame clones, some missing. The sample contains about 100,000 clones, less than 80% of which appear only once. The chain recombines TRBV11-1 with TRBJ1-2; TRBD1 agrees at 10 bases. The receptor comes from a man between 35 and 55 years old in good health and CMV-seronegative. Sequenced: PBMCs. CDR3 loop: CASSFGTGDGYTF. The CDR3 coding sequence is TGTGCCAGCAGCTTTGGGACAGGGGATGGCTACACCTTC.